Presented here are 3 T cell receptor beta chains from one specimen sequenced in a study of blood T cell repertoires in COVID-19 (TCRdb year 2020). Receptor amplification or capture employed the immunoSEQ multiplex PCR assay. In its TCRdb copy, this immuneACCESS table keeps in-frame sequences only and misses some clones. Where compared with another copy, unresolved V genes explain less than half of these, and the others have no known cause. The sample has fewer than 300,000 clones on record, about 90% of them singletons. The ten biggest clones cover approximately 2.5% of the sample. Sample: peripheral blood. These receptors came from a person under 30 with COVID-19, enrolled during active disease.

The chain recombines TRBV7-8 with TRBJ2-3; TRBD2 aligns across 12 bases. CDR3 length equals 16 residues. Germline CDR1 is SGHVS and CDR2 is FQNEAQ. The V segment lost 2 bases and the J segment 5 bases; nucleotides outside the gene matches: 5. This chain's CDR3 is CASSLLPGLAGDTQYF. In nucleotides, the CDR3 is TGTGCCAGCAGCTTATTACCGGGACTAGCGGGAGATACGCAGTATTTT.

The chain links TRBV3-1 (or the pseudogene TRBV3-2) to TRBJ2-7; 8 bases align to TRBD1. This CDR3 is 14 amino acids long. J was trimmed by 6 bases and V by 5 bases; bases with no gene match: 9. From germline, CDR1 is LGHDT and CDR2 YNNKEL (reference sequence). CDR3 bases: TGTGCCAGCAGCTTACTTCAGGGGGCGGCCGAGCAGTACTTC. This codes for CASSLLQGAAEQYF.

The V and J genes are TRBV6-5 and TRBJ2-3; a possible D gene is TRBD1 (5 bases). Germline V gene data show CDR1 as MNHEY and CDR2 as SVGAGI. Trimming removed 4 bases from V and 6 bases from J, with 20 bases in between. CDR3 length: 16 amino acids. In nucleotides, the CDR3 is TGTGCCAGCAGTTCCCCAGGGTCGAAGGGTGGGGATACGCAGTATTTT. Translated: CASSSPGSKGGDTQYF.